The text below deals with one T cell receptor beta chain. What it binds is unknown. The data were taken from a study of T cell responses to AZD1222 COVID-19 vaccine. Study-wide findings and caveats: Unmutated variant regions are reportedly targeted by nearly half of spike-specific TCRs. There were repertoire samples only from the period after the peak T cell response. Spike-specific TCR breadth and depth rose after two AZD1222 doses.

This CDR3 has 15 amino acids. Germline lookup yields CDR1 SGHRS and CDR2 YFSETQ. Trimming pared 0 bases from V and 4 bases from J, leaving 12 bases between. Assay used: immunoSEQ multiplex PCR; TCRdb lists only in-frame clones, some missing. Found here are some 150,000 clones, 70% to 90% of them singletons; the top ten hold 1.6%. The material was peripheral blood, obtained on day 0 of AZD1222 vaccination. The chain has TRBV5-1 and TRBJ2-3, with a possible D match to TRBD2 (5 bases). This TCR was sampled from an adult in good health. The CDR3 DNA sequence: TGCGCCAGCAGCTTGGCCGGTGCGGACTCAGATACGCAGTATTTT. Its protein is CASSLAGADSDTQYF. Combining the CDR3 with reference TRBV5-1 and TRBJ2-3 gives the whole variable domain KAGVTQTPRYLIKTRGQQVTLSCSPISGHRSVSWYQQTPGQGLQFLFEYFSETQRNKGNFPGRFSGRQFSNSRSEMNVSTLELGDSALYLCASSLAGADSDTQYFGPGTRLTVL.